The clone carrying this T cell receptor beta chain was seen a few times. The antigen remains unidentified. This record comes from a study of T cells after yellow fever vaccination. Notes on the study in general: Repertoires sorted by FACS could include abundant clonotypes that are contaminants from the bulk population.

TCRdb reanalysed the 5' RACE reads using MiXCR and keeps one entry per CDR3 protein. Altogether 110,000 to 150,000 distinct CDR3 sequences are present, under 8% being singletons, with the ten largest covering under 0.7%. Germline CDR1 MNHEY, CDR2 SVGEGT. The CDR3 sequence is 16 residues long. V lost 7 bases, J lost 5 bases, and 21 bases lay in between. The rearrangement joins TRBV6-2 or TRBV6-3 to TRBJ1-5; TRBD1 might be the D (6 bases). Sequenced here: CD4+ T cells sorted from PBMCs, sampled 10 days after the yellow fever booster vaccination. This clonotype was sampled from a man aged 30 to 45 who received the YFV17D yellow fever vaccine. The CDR3 DNA reads as TGTGCCAGCACGGGTTGGGGGGCGCAGGCGTATCAGCCCCAGCATTTT. Its translation: CASTGWGAQAYQPQHF.